Here is one T cell receptor beta chain with its context. Assay: immunoSEQ multiplex PCR; the TCRdb copy retains only in-frame clones and omits some. The sample shows approximately 200,000 clones, roughly 90% of them seen only once. The data belong to a study of blood T cell repertoires in COVID-19. Study-wide background: Both acute and convalescent COVID-19 samples were obtained from the United States, Italy and Spain.

Participants spanned ages about 18 to 89 years and resided in fewer than 30 US areas. Self-reported history from a screening survey and questionnaire set each donor's cohort. V lost 0 bases, J lost 0 bases, and 9 bases lay in between. Germline V CDR1 and CDR2: ENHRY, SYGVKD. This CDR3 comprises 16 residues. The chain combines TRBV10-3 with TRBJ2-1, with D tentatively TRBD2 (5 bases). The source of this sequence is a woman in her thirties who had recovered from COVID-19. What was sequenced was PBMCs or T cells enriched from blood (not recorded which). CDR3 in amino acids: CAISESMAGSYNEQFF. DNA of the CDR3: TGTGCCATCAGTGAGTCTATGGCGGGCTCCTACAATGAGCAGTTCTTC.